A selection of T cell receptor beta chains follows, all from one sample in a study of shared clonotypes between healthy human individuals. Generated by immunoSEQ multiplex PCR, the TCRdb table keeps only in-frame clones and is missing some. The table has 2.5 million or so clones, about 92% seen once; the top ten hold more than 0.12%. The sample taken for sequencing was naive CD4+ T cells sorted from blood. These TCRs come from a man aged 18 to 35 in good health. Both conserved end residues are trimmed from each CDR3. Each record gives: J gene, V gene, CDR3 protein.

>TRBJ1-1|TRBV21-1
ASSKMIREMNTEAF
>TRBJ1-5|TRBV6-4
ASSEDSRNQPQH
>TRBJ1-1|TRBV5-1
ASSLERRVNTEAF
>TRBJ1-3|TRBV30
AWSRAGTGNTIY
>TRBJ2-1|TRBV9
ASSVVEREGRYNEQF
>TRBJ1-1|TRBV9
ASSVDPRAVNTEAF
>TRBJ2-2|TRBV27
ASSLEHRGPGELF
>TRBJ1-4|TRBV5-1
ASSLTGYSEKLF
>TRBJ2-7|TRBV9
ASSVAATTLYEQY
>TRBJ1-1|TRBV7-2
ASSSGRNTEAF
>TRBJ1-5|TRBV28
ASSPPNQPQH
>TRBJ2-3|TRBV6-1
ASSATSVGTDTQY
>TRBJ1-2|TRBV5-4
ASSLAGQGDSGYT
>TRBJ2-5|TRBV9
ASSVDLEGTQY
>TRBJ1-2|TRBV6-5
ASSYKTAGPHGYT
>TRBJ2-7|TRBV5-1
ASSSGGYEQY
>TRBJ1-4|TRBV28
ASSPHGAVNEKLF
>TRBJ1-4|TRBV2
ASSGGRGEKLF
>TRBJ1-2|TRBV7-9
ASSPLQGGNGYT
>TRBJ2-5|TRBV20-1
SGAAQETQY
>TRBJ1-3|TRBV6-6
ASSMGTGFGNTIY
>TRBJ2-2|TRBV19
ASSSEATGAYTGELF
>TRBJ2-1|TRBV7-8
ASSSSRLGNNEQF
>TRBJ2-2|TRBV4-1
ASRSGTSNTGELF
>TRBJ1-5|TRBV28
ASSLEGGNQPQH
>TRBJ2-2|TRBV25-1
ASSEARTNTGELF
>TRBJ1-6|TRBV7-2
ASSPGGIYNSPLH
>TRBJ2-7|TRBV6-1
ASSYEQY
>TRBJ2-2|TRBV10-1
ASSDDVAGELF
>TRBJ2-3|TRBV5-1
ASSSPGGTDTQY
>TRBJ2-6|TRBV5-6
ASSSQGSGANVLT
>TRBJ2-3|TRBV6-5
ASSRGRADTQY
>TRBJ2-3|TRBV7-2
ASSPGLGDTDTQY
>TRBJ2-7|TRBV19
ASSMTMGAGGEQY
>TRBJ1-1|TRBV10-1
ASSESGSGEAF
>TRBJ1-3|TRBV7-9
ASSPKGIYGNTIY
>TRBJ2-1|TRBV9
ASSSGLAGVVDEQF
>TRBJ2-2|TRBV6-5
ASTTRVGELF
>TRBJ2-5|TRBV7-2
ASSLNGQGETQY
>TRBJ1-6|TRBV20-1
SARSSPLH
>TRBJ2-7|TRBV6-4
ARGTGAIDEQY
>NA|TRBV7-9
ASRLGQGTEQY
>TRBJ2-7|TRBV9
ASSSSGASTREQY
>TRBJ2-1|TRBV10-3
ATTLGREGNEQF
>TRBJ2-3|TRBV7-9
ASSDRTGGSTDTQY
>TRBJ1-2|TRBV2
ASSGVQGFGGYT
>TRBJ1-4|TRBV25-1
ASSENATNEKLF
>TRBJ1-5|TRBV7-9
ASSQRPGTGNGSNQPQH
>TRBJ2-7|TRBV7-2
ASSLGRQGIYEQY
>TRBJ1-1|TRBV5-1
ASSRAAQRSWNTEAF
>TRBJ2-3|TRBV28
ASSLPSWTSTDTQY
>TRBJ2-2|TRBV7-6
ASSLGQGSNTGELF
>TRBJ2-2|TRBV7-6
ASSTPGLALNTGELF
>TRBJ1-3|TRBV5-6
ASSLLEGSPGNTIY